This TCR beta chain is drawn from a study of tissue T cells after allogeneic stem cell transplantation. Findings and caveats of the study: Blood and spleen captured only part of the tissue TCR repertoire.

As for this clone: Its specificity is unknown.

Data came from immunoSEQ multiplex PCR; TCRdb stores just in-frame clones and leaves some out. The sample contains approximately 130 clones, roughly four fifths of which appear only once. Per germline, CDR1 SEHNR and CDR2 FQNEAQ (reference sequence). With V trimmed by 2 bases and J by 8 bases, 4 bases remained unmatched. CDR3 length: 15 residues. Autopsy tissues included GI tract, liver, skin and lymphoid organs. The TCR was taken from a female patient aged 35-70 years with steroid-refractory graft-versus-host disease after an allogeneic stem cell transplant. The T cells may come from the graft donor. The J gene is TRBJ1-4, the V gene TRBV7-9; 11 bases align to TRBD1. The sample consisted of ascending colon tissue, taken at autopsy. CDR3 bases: TGTGCCAGCAGCTTATGGGGACAGGGGGTAGAAAAACTGTTTTTT. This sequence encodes CASSLWGQGVEKLFF.